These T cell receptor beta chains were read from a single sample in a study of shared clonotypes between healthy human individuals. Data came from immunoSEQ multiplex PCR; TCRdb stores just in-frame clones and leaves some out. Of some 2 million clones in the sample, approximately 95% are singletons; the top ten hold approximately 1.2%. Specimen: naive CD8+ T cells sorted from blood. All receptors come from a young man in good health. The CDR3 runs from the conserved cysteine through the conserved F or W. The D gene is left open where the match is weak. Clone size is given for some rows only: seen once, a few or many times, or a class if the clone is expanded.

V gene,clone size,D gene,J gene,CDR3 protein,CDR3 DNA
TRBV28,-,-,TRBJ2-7,CASSFTGGAYEQYF,TGTGCCAGCAGTTTTACAGGGGGGGCCTACGAGCAGTACTTC
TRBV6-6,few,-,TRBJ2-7,CASSDSYEQYF,TGTGCCAGCAGCGACTCCTACGAGCAGTACTTC
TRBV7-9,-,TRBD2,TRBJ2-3,CASSPGPAGVTDTQYF,TGTGCCAGCAGCCCCGGACCAGCGGGAGTTACAGATACGCAGTATTTT
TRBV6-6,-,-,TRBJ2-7,CASSYGGRAEQYF,TGTGCCAGCAGTTACGGAGGGCGCGCCGAGCAGTACTTC
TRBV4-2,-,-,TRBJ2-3,CASSQDSGDDTQYF,TGTGCCAGCAGCCAAGATTCAGGGGACGATACGCAGTATTTT
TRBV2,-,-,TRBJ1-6,CASSEKVGWFHF,TGTGCCAGCAGTGAGAAGGTGGGTTGGTTCCACTTT
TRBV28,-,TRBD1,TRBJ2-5,CASRVTGGYPEETQYF,TGTGCCAGCAGAGTAACAGGGGGCTATCCGGAAGAGACCCAGTACTTC
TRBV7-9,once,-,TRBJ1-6,CASSNVAAAFSYNSPLHF,TGTGCCAGCAGCAACGTAGCAGCGGCCTTCTCCTATAATTCACCCCTCCACTTT
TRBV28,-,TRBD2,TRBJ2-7,CASSRGGTSPRTPYEQYF,TGTGCCAGCAGTCGAGGAGGGACTAGCCCCCGGACCCCCTACGAGCAGTACTTC
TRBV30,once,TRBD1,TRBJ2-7,CAWSRGTGTGEQYF,TGTGCCTGGAGTCGAGGTACGGGGACAGGGGAGCAGTACTTC
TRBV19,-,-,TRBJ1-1,CASSIDLDSDTEAFF,TGTGCCAGTAGTATAGATCTGGACAGCGACACTGAAGCTTTCTTT
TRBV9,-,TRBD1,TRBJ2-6,CASSVGTGIGANVLTF,TGTGCCAGCAGCGTAGGGACAGGGATAGGAGCCAACGTCCTGACTTTC
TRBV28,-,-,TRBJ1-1,CASSLPSLAVLNTEAFF,TGTGCCAGCAGTTTACCCTCCTTAGCGGTTCTGAACACTGAAGCTTTCTTT
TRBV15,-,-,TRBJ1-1,CATSSLNTEAFF,TGTGCCACCAGCAGCCTTAACACTGAAGCTTTCTTT
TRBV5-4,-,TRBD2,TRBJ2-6,CASSSPSGTTGANVLTF,TGTGCCAGCAGCTCACCATCCGGGACTACTGGGGCCAACGTCCTGACTTTC
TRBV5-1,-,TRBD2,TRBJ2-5,CASSLAGGDQETQYF,TGCGCCAGCAGCTTGGCTGGGGGGGACCAAGAGACCCAGTACTTC
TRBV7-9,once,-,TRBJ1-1,CASKPEGGRSVTEAFF,TGTGCCAGCAAACCAGAGGGGGGGCGTTCGGTCACTGAAGCTTTCTTT
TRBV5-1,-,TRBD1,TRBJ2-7,CASVGTGDYEQYF,TGCGCCAGCGTTGGGACAGGGGACTACGAGCAGTACTTC
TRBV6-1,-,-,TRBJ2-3,CASSEEKRVGIGGTDTQYF,TGTGCCAGCAGTGAGGAGAAGAGAGTGGGAATTGGGGGCACAGATACGCAGTATTTT
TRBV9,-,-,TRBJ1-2,CASTGQGHGYTF,TGTGCCAGCACCGGGCAGGGGCATGGCTACACCTTC
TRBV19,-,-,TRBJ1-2,CASSISPGNINGYTF,TGTGCCAGTAGTATTTCTCCGGGAAATATTAATGGCTACACCTTC
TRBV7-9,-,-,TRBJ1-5,CASSATGVGWAQHF,TGTGCCAGCAGTGCGACAGGAGTCGGATGGGCCCAGCATTTT
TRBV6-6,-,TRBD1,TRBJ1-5,CASSGGTGDQPQHF,TGTGCCAGCAGTGGTGGGACAGGAGATCAGCCCCAGCATTTT
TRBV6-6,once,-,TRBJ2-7,CASSYSNPDSYEQYF,TGTGCCAGCAGTTACTCGAATCCGGACTCCTACGAGCAGTACTTC
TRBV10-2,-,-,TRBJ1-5,CASRDLYSNQPQHF,TGCGCCAGCAGGGACCTTTATAGCAATCAGCCCCAGCATTTT
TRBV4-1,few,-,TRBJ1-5,CASSQEPTGVNQPQHF,TGCGCCAGCAGCCAAGAGCCGACGGGAGTCAATCAGCCCCAGCATTTT
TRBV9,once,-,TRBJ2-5,CASSVEGLKETQYF,TGTGCCAGCAGCGTCGAGGGTCTAAAAGAGACCCAGTACTTC